The 3 T cell receptor beta chains reported below all come from one sample, sequenced in a study of cytomegalovirus exposure and HLA in healthy donors listed by TCRdb under 2017. Libraries were constructed by the immunoSEQ multiplex PCR assay. For the multiplex PCR, a mixture combining 60 forward primers for TCR Vbeta segments and 13 reverse primers for TCR Jbeta segments was used. TCRdb re-hosts the immuneACCESS table, in-frame sequences only. Its copies lack some clones; in the studies checked, an unresolved V gene accounts for under half of them, and the cause for the rest is not known. The sample has 160,000 or so clones on record, approximately 86% of them singletons. Almost 2% of the sample is held by the ten biggest clonotypes. Sample: PBMCs. These receptor sequences come from a woman aged 18-29 years in good health and CMV-seronegative.

V and J are TRBV5-1 and TRBJ2-2; D is perhaps TRBD1 (7 bases). CDR3 length: 13 amino acids. Germline loops: CDR1 SGHRS, CDR2 YFSETQ. Trimming removed 4 bases at V and 7 bases at J, with 11 bases between. For the CDR3, the DNA is TGCGCCAGCAGCGCGGGGACAGACGGGGAGCTGTTTTTT. Amino acids: CASSAGTDGELFF.

The rearrangement uses TRBV6-1 and TRBJ2-5, with 13 bases that match TRBD2. V lost 1 base and J lost 1; bases outside the gene matches: 6. The CDR3 runs 18 residues. Germline assignment: CDR1 MNHNS and CDR2 SASEGT. This CDR3 reads CASSEGWGLAGTQETQYF. In nucleotides, the CDR3 is TGTGCCAGCAGTGAAGGATGGGGACTAGCGGGGACCCAAGAGACCCAGTACTTC.

The sample holds one count of this clone. The chain links TRBV25-1 to TRBJ2-2, with 10 bases that match TRBD1. CDR3 length equals 16 residues. J gave up 5 bases and V 3 bases, and 6 bases lay outside the gene matches. Germline-derived CDR1 and CDR2 are MGHDK and SYGVNS. This CDR3 is CASSDPGTGATGELFF. CDR3 nucleotide sequence: TGTGCCAGCAGTGACCCCGGGACAGGGGCGACCGGGGAGCTGTTTTTT. Full variable domain (rest looked up from reference TRBV25-1 and TRBJ2-2): EADIYQTPRYLVIGTGKKITLECSQTMGHDKMYWYQQDPGMELHLIHYSYGVNSTEKGDLSSESTVSRIRTEHFPLTLESARPSHTSQYLCASSDPGTGATGELFFGEGSRLTVL.